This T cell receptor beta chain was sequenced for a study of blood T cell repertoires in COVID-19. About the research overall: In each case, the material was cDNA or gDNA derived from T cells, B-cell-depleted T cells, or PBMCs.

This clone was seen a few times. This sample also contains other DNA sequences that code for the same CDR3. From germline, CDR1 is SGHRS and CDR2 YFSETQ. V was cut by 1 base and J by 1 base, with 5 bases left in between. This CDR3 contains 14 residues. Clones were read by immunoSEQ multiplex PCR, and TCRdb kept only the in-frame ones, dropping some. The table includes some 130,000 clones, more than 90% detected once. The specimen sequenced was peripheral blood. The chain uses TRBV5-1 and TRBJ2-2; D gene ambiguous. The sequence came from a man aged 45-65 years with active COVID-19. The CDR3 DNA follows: TGCGCCAGCAGCTTGTCCGGGAACACCGGGGAGCTGTTTTTT. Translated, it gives CASSLSGNTGELFF.